This T cell receptor beta chain was captured in a study of shared clonotypes between healthy human individuals (TCRdb year 2020). About the study as a whole: Three men and two women, aged 18 to 49 years, made up the cohort. Libraries were prepared and TCR repertoires were sequenced by different laboratories using diverse techniques, in order to increase sequencing depth and limit assay-specific biases. Per donor, leukapheresis produced somewhere between about 0.9 and 10 billion PBMCs. To estimate repertoire size and how much clonotypes are shared between individuals, the study performed deep sequencing of blood TCR repertoires from a few healthy adults. For each donor, three plates each were used for CD4 naive and CD4 memory, two plates were used for CD8 naive, and one plate was used for CD8 memory.

As to this clone: Its antigen specificity is not known. The sample holds no much larger clone one base away, and base qualities are not on file.

The CDR3 covers 15 residues, taking in both the cysteine and the phenylalanine. Only the CDR3 part of the read is kept: 45 bases, read in frame from the first base. The germline V gene (reference sequence) specifies GTSNPN as CDR1 and SVGIG as CDR2. Between the V and J ends, shortened by 2 bases and 4 bases respectively, the junction contains 12 bases. Donors were healthy HIV-negative adults with no recently reported acute infections or vaccinations. Only Caucasian adults living in Nashville, Tennessee, USA were represented among the donors. Magnetic negative selection was used to enrich CD4+ T cells, after which naive cells were positively selected on CD45RA and the negative fraction became the memory subset. Blood was collected by leukapheresis, and PBMCs were isolated by Ficoll-Histopaque density gradient centrifugation and then cryopreserved in liquid nitrogen vapor phase. Purity and quantity of every magnetically sorted T cell population were checked by analytical flow cytometry. From each sorted fraction, genomic DNA was isolated and quantified by UV absorbance on a Nanodrop 2000c.

Using the deep immunoSEQ assay, TCR CDR3 regions were amplified from genomic DNA by multiplex PCR. Extracted genomic DNA from each cell subset was distributed evenly across all wells of several immunoSEQ 96-well plates, and each plate was treated as a replicate. For sorted subsets, each replicate PCR was loaded with 200 to 250 ng genomic DNA, equivalent to 30,000 to 35,000 T cell genomes. Purified libraries were quantified with a Qubit 3.0 fluorometer, sized on a Bioanalyzer 2100, and re-quantified with the KAPA Library Quantification kit. Every immunoSEQ 96-well plate was sequenced on a dedicated single-read 150-cycle Illumina NextSeq 550 flow cell. The original methods were these. Because the immunoSEQ output included only junctional sequences and no quality scores, the filtering could not be the same as the filtering used for full-length reads. Sequences were annotated with PyIR, a Python wrapper for IgBLAST v1.9, using IMGT germline references to assign V/J genes and CDR3. Reads with weak V/J assignments (E-value above 1e-6), missing CDR3, stop codons, out-of-frame junctions, or ambiguous translated residues were removed. V3J clonotypes were defined as sequences sharing the same inferred V gene, J gene, and CDR3 amino acid sequence. To compute the percentage overlap between repertoires, the number of shared unique clonotypes was divided by the size of the smaller repertoire. Repertoire richness was assessed with RTK rarefaction, the Chao1 estimator, and Recon v2.1 estimates of unobserved clonotypes. For all TCRbeta clonotypes obtained by the gDNA method from four donors, generation probabilities were computed with OLGA. TCRdb took this table from immuneACCESS and kept in-frame rearrangements with V and J called. Such tables lack part of the clones; where checked against another copy, unresolved V genes explain under half of the gap, and the rest is unexplained. V and J calls and clone size are given by that table; D and trimming were obtained from the DNA. The sample table holds 950,000 to 1,100,000 clones, of which more than 65% were seen once. Together, the top ten hold over 1.3% of the sample.

Study-level results and caveats: Sampling was restricted to blood, and TCR repertoires in tissue are likely to differ from TCR repertoires in blood. Sharing across several donors was observed for approximately 5% of naive CD4, over 3% of naive CD8, 2% to 2.5% of memory CD4, and about 0.38% of memory CD8 clonotypes. Naive subsets generally had larger estimated clonotype richness than memory subsets. Pairwise subsampling led to the expectation that sequencing depth would affect the degree of clonotype sharing among donors. The small number of donors limited the genetic and exposure-history diversity represented. Higher generation probabilities were observed for clonotypes shared by all four sorted-subset donors than for non-shared clonotypes. Incomplete sequencing was indicated by rarefaction of sorted-subset datasets, despite the large sequencing depth.

This TCR came from a man aged 18 to 30 in good health. The rearrangement combines TRBV30 with TRBJ2-6; the D segment cannot be called with confidence. The sequenced sample was memory CD4+ T cells sorted from blood. The sample's cell subset or site label, in plain terms: CD45RA-negative fraction. CDR3 sequence: CAWSMVLAGANVLTF. The DNA reads TGTGCCTGGAGTATGGTCCTCGCAGGGGCCAACGTCCTGACTTTC.